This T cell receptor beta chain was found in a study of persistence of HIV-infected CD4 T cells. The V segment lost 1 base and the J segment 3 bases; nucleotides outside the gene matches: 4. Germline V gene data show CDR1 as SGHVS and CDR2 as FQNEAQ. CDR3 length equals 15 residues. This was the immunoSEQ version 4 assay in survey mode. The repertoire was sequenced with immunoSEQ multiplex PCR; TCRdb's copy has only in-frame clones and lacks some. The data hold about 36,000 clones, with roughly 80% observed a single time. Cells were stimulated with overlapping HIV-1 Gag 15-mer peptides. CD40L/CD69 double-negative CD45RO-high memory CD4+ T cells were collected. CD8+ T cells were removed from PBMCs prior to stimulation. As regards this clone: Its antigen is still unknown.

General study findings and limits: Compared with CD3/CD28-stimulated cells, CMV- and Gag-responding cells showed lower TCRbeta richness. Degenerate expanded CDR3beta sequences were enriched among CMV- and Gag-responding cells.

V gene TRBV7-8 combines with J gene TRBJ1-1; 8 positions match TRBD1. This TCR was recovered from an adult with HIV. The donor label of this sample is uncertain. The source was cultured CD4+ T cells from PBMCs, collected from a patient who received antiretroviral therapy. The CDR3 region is CASSLGTGWDTEAFF. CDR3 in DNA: TGTGCCAGCAGCTTAGGGACAGGGTGGGACACTGAAGCTTTCTTT.